The sequence of this TCR beta chain was determined in a study of identical twins. Points from the study as a whole: Twin pairs' shared out-of-frame alpha sequences were enriched in low generation probability. Beta clonotypes that were abundant in cord blood contained fewer insertions, a pattern absent from memory repertoires.

Germline-derived CDR1 and CDR2 are SGHKS and YYEKEE (reference sequence). The CDR3 length is 16 residues. Trimming stripped 0 bases from V and 1 base from J, with 10 bases between. Template switching supplied a universal primer site; unique molecular identifiers were carried on the cDNA. TCRdb processed the 5' RACE reads anew with MiXCR; each CDR3 protein has one entry. The sample shows 570,000 or so distinct CDR3 sequences, more than 9% of them seen only once. This clonotype was counted between two and nine times. Its antigen is not identified. The same sample was also used in a study of yellow fever vaccine responses in identical twins.

The rearrangement links TRBV5-5 to TRBJ2-2; no definite D call. Sequencing input: PBMCs. This clonotype originated in a young woman in good health. The CDR3 nucleotides read TGTGCCAGCAGCTTGGAACTCCAACGGAACACCGGGGAGCTGTTTTTT. Protein product: CASSLELQRNTGELFF.